This is a list of T cell receptor beta chains from one sample in a study of cytomegalovirus exposure and HLA in healthy donors. This table comes from immunoSEQ multiplex PCR, and its TCRdb copy is limited to in-frame clones, with some not included. Of some 100,000 clones in the sample, roughly 70% were seen once. What was sequenced was PBMCs. Every receptor here comes from a woman aged 18-29 years in good health and CMV-seropositive. The CDR3 runs from the conserved cysteine through the conserved F or W. Each record gives: J gene, V gene, clone size, D gene, CDR3 protein, CDR3 DNA. A D gene is named only where the DNA matches it firmly. Size tells how often a clone was seen (once, few, many) or the class of an expanded clone, and some rows leave it out.

J: TRBJ2-5; V: TRBV19; size: -; D: TRBD2; CDR3: CASSIGGSSQETQYF; DNA: TGTGCCAGTAGTATTGGCGGGAGCTCCCAAGAGACCCAGTACTTC
J: TRBJ2-5; V: TRBV6-1; size: -; D: TRBD2; CDR3: CASRVPGGPQETQYF; DNA: TGTGCCAGCAGGGTTCCGGGAGGGCCGCAAGAGACCCAGTACTTC
J: TRBJ2-1; V: TRBV28; size: -; D: -; CDR3: CATTTAYNEQFF; DNA: TGTGCCACCACGACAGCTTACAATGAGCAGTTCTTC
J: TRBJ1-2; V: TRBV28; size: -; D: -; CDR3: CASTKGGETGGGYTF; DNA: TGTGCCAGCACCAAAGGGGGTGAGACAGGCGGAGGCTACACCTTC
J: TRBJ1-1; V: TRBV5-1; size: -; D: -; CDR3: CASSLAKGSMNTEAFF; DNA: TGCGCCAGCAGCTTGGCTAAGGGGTCCATGAACACTGAAGCTTTCTTT
J: TRBJ1-2; V: TRBV29-1; size: -; D: -; CDR3: CAGTHNYGYTF; DNA: TGCGCCGGGACACACAACTATGGCTACACCTTC
J: TRBJ2-2; V: TRBV30; size: few; D: TRBD1; CDR3: CAWDGQGSGTTGELFF; DNA: TGTGCCTGGGATGGACAGGGGAGCGGTACTACCGGGGAGCTGTTTTTT
J: TRBJ2-2; V: TRBV12-5; size: -; D: -; CDR3: CASASRAGELFF; DNA: TGTGCTAGTGCTTCCCGGGCCGGGGAGCTGTTTTTT
J: TRBJ1-1; V: TRBV4-1; size: few; D: -; CDR3: CASSHPWGETEAFF; DNA: TGCGCCAGCAGCCACCCGTGGGGGGAGACTGAAGCTTTCTTT
J: TRBJ2-1; V: TRBV7-3; size: -; D: TRBD2; CDR3: CASSPLAGAEQFF; DNA: TGTGCCAGCAGCCCGCTAGCGGGAGCTGAGCAGTTCTTC
J: TRBJ2-1; V: TRBV5-1; size: -; D: TRBD2; CDR3: CASRTSEYNEQFF; DNA: TGCGCCAGCCGGACTAGCGAATACAATGAGCAGTTCTTC
J: TRBJ2-2; V: TRBV11-3; size: few; D: -; CDR3: CASSLDLGTPNTGELFF; DNA: TGTGCCAGCAGCTTAGATTTAGGGACTCCCAACACCGGGGAGCTGTTTTTT
J: TRBJ2-5; V: TRBV27; size: once; D: TRBD1; CDR3: CASSLWGTGKRETQYF; DNA: TGTGCCAGCAGTTTATGGGGGACAGGGAAACGTGAGACCCAGTACTTC
J: TRBJ2-4; V: TRBV9; size: -; D: -; CDR3: CASPVDWLAKNIQYF; DNA: TGTGCCAGCCCAGTCGACTGGCTAGCCAAAAACATTCAGTACTTC
J: TRBJ2-3; V: TRBV27; size: few; D: -; CDR3: CASSLRLVGDTQYF; DNA: TGTGCCAGCAGTTTAAGGCTAGTAGGAGATACGCAGTATTTT
J: TRBJ2-3; V: TRBV11-2; size: once; D: TRBD2; CDR3: CASILGLAGGPGEADTQYF; DNA: TGTGCCAGCATCCTCGGACTAGCGGGAGGGCCGGGGGAGGCAGATACGCAGTATTTT
J: TRBJ1-4; V: TRBV5-4; size: -; D: -; CDR3: CASRGDSNEKLFF; DNA: TGTGCCAGCAGGGGGGACTCAAATGAAAAACTGTTTTTT
J: TRBJ2-2; V: TRBV4-3; size: -; D: -; CDR3: CASSQDRQGSYGELFF; DNA: TGCGCCAGCAGCCAAGATCGCCAGGGCTCATACGGGGAGCTGTTTTTT
J: TRBJ2-1; V: TRBV25-1; size: few; D: -; CDR3: CASSEYLAPYNEQFF; DNA: TGTGCCAGCAGTGAATATTTAGCCCCCTACAATGAGCAGTTCTTC
J: TRBJ2-7; V: TRBV25-1; size: -; D: -; CDR3: CASSTRSEQYF; DNA: TGTGCCAGCAGCACGCGCTCCGAGCAGTACTTC
J: TRBJ2-7; V: TRBV6-1; size: -; D: TRBD1; CDR3: CASSGYRGNPYEQYF; DNA: TGTGCCAGCAGTGGATACAGGGGAAACCCCTACGAGCAGTACTTC
J: TRBJ2-1; V: TRBV9; size: once; D: -; CDR3: CASSVDWGNYNEQFF; DNA: TGTGCCAGCAGCGTAGATTGGGGCAACTACAATGAGCAGTTCTTC
J: TRBJ1-6; V: TRBV19; size: few; D: TRBD1; CDR3: CASSRQGLNSPLHF; DNA: TGTGCCAGCTCAAGACAGGGACTTAATTCACCCCTCCACTTT
J: TRBJ2-7; V: TRBV29-1; size: few; D: -; CDR3: CSAFLSYEQYF; DNA: TGCAGCGCCTTCCTAAGCTACGAGCAGTACTTC
J: TRBJ1-1; V: TRBV15; size: -; D: -; CDR3: CATSLRENTEAFF; DNA: TGTGCCACCAGCTTACGGGAGAACACTGAAGCTTTCTTT
J: TRBJ1-1; V: TRBV5-4; size: -; D: -; CDR3: CASSLAARLNTEAFF; DNA: TGTGCCAGCAGCTTGGCGGCCAGGTTGAACACTGAAGCTTTCTTT
J: TRBJ2-7; V: TRBV7-2; size: -; D: TRBD2; CDR3: CASSLGTGGGIYEQYF; DNA: TGTGCCAGCAGCTTAGGGACGGGAGGTGGGATCTACGAGCAGTACTTC
J: TRBJ2-5; V: TRBV19; size: -; D: -; CDR3: CASRPGHLQETQYF; DNA: TGTGCCAGTCGGCCGGGACACCTCCAAGAGACCCAGTACTTC
J: TRBJ2-5; V: TRBV15; size: -; D: -; CDR3: CATSRDLASQETQYF; DNA: TGTGCCACCAGCAGAGATTTAGCGTCCCAAGAGACCCAGTACTTC
J: TRBJ1-1; V: TRBV28; size: -; D: TRBD1; CDR3: CASSFQGQQGAGTEAFF; DNA: TGTGCCAGCAGTTTTCAGGGGCAACAGGGGGCTGGCACTGAAGCTTTCTTT
J: TRBJ2-2; V: TRBV27; size: -; D: TRBD2; CDR3: CASRRGRGGSATGELFF; DNA: TGTGCCAGCAGGAGAGGCCGGGGGGGGTCGGCCACCGGGGAGCTGTTTTTT
J: TRBJ1-4; V: TRBV9; size: -; D: TRBD1; CDR3: CASSVRGDRTNEKLFF; DNA: TGTGCCAGCAGCGTGAGAGGGGACAGAACTAATGAAAAACTGTTTTTT
J: TRBJ1-2; V: TRBV4-3; size: few; D: TRBD1; CDR3: CASSQGTGTASGYTF; DNA: TGCGCCAGCAGCCAAGGGACAGGGACCGCGAGCGGCTACACCTTC